The 18 T cell receptor beta chains below were found in one sample sequenced in a study of blood T cells in healthy people across ages. The second PCR ran about 6 to 11 cycles with a sample-barcoded 5' primer and J-beta primers. MiXCR, applied by TCRdb to the 5' RACE reads, yields one record per CDR3 protein. The data show about 1.4 million distinct CDR3 sequences, 59% seen once. The source material was blood. These receptors all come from a man aged 18 to 30 in good health.

This chain links TRBV6-5 with TRBJ1-5; 7 bases line up with TRBD1. The trim removed 4 bases at V and 0 bases at J, leaving 9 bases unmatched. CDR1 is MNHEY, CDR2 SVGAGI, per germline. The CDR3 has 17 residues. The CDR3 spells CASSSMTGLYSNQPQHF. Written as DNA, the CDR3 is TGTGCCAGCAGTTCGATGACAGGGCTTTATAGCAATCAGCCCCAGCATTTT.

This clonotype was observed a handful of times. The rearrangement links TRBV20-1 to TRBJ2-5; 13 nucleotides line up with TRBD2. Germline values: CDR1 DFQATT, CDR2 SNEGSKA (reference sequence). The J segment lost 4 bases and the V segment lost 5 bases, leaving 7 bases of the junction unmatched. The CDR3 extends over 15 amino acids. CDR3 DNA: TGCAGTGCTCCCGGGACTAGCGGGACCCGAGAGACCCAGTACTTC. Protein product: CSAPGTSGTRETQYF.

The chain links TRBV10-2 to TRBJ2-1; D possibly corresponds to TRBD2 (5 bases). The CDR3 contains 15 residues. Trimming took off 3 bases at V and 3 bases at J, with 12 bases between the two ends. CDR1 is WSHSY and CDR2 is SAAADI in the germline V gene. DNA for the CDR3: TGCGCCAGCAGTGAAGAGGGTATTTACTACAATGAGCAGTTCTTC. Translation gives CASSEEGIYYNEQFF.

This clonotype was found a few times. V usage is TRBV7-2 and J usage is TRBJ1-4; 9 bases line up with TRBD1. Per the germline V gene, CDR1 is SGHTA and CDR2 is FQGNSA. The CDR3 is 15 amino acids. V lost 5 bases to trimming and J lost 3 bases; unmatched junction nucleotides: 4. The CDR3 region has the DNA TGTGCCAGCAGCCGACAGGGGGTGGCTAATGAAAAACTGTTTTTT. Protein product: CASSRQGVANEKLFF. Variable domain in full (rest from reference TRBV7-2 and TRBJ1-4): GAGVSQSPSNKVTEKGKDVELRCDPISGHTALYWYRQSLGQGLEFLIYFQGNSAPDKSGLPSDRFSAERTGGSVSTLTIQRTQQEDSAVYLCASSRQGVANEKLFFGSGTQLSVL.

The sample holds a few counts of this clonotype. The rearrangement joins TRBV11-2 to TRBJ2-5; tentatively, D is TRBD2 (7 bases). CDR3 size: 13 residues. Germline CDR1 reads SGHAT; CDR2 reads FQNNGV. V was clipped by 11 bases and J by 2 bases, with 15 bases between them. CDR3: CASSRGRQETQYF. CDR3 nucleotides: TGTGCCTCCTCGCGGGGGCGTCAAGAGACCCAGTACTTC.

The J gene is TRBJ2-7, the V gene TRBV4-1; 10 bases fit TRBD2. This CDR3 is 17 amino acids long. Germline lookup yields CDR1 MGHRA and CDR2 YSYEKL. The V and J ends lost 2 bases and 3 bases, in that order; junction bases with no gene match: 10. DNA of the CDR3: TGCGCCAGCAGCCAATCCCCTCCTAGCGGGAGCCTCTACGAGCAGTACTTC. This codes for CASSQSPPSGSLYEQYF.

The gene calls are TRBV4-2 and TRBJ1-1; maybe TRBD1 (5 bases). Germline CDR1 is LGHNA and CDR2 is YNFKEQ. Trimming left V 2 bases short and J 1 base short, with 14 bases between. The CDR3 contains 16 residues. The CDR3 DNA follows: TGTGCCAGCAGCCAAAAGGACAACGTGAGGAACACTGAAGCTTTCTTT. It encodes CASSQKDNVRNTEAFF.

This clonotype was observed a handful of times. The chain combines TRBV11-2 with TRBJ2-4, with D perhaps assigned TRBD1 or TRBD2 (5 bases each). The end of the DNA is better explained by TRBJ2-7, so the J call may be wrong. Per the germline V gene, CDR1 is SGHAT and CDR2 is FQNNGV. The CDR3 contains 14 residues. The CDR3, as DNA: TGTGCCAGCAGCTTAGACAGGGACGTCCACGAGCAGTACTTC. This sequence encodes CASSLDRDVHEQYF.

In nucleotides, the CDR3 is TGCGCCAGCAGGCTGAAGGGCGGAAACTACGAGCAGTACTTC. Translated, it gives CASRLKGGNYEQYF. The V gene is TRBV5-1, the J gene TRBJ2-7; no clear D gene. This CDR3 has 14 amino acids. V lost 5 bases to trimming and J lost 3 bases, with 15 bases between them. Germline assignment: CDR1 SGHRS and CDR2 YFSETQ. The whole variable domain, remainder taken from reference TRBV5-1 and TRBJ2-7, is KAGVTQTPRYLIKTRGQQVTLSCSPISGHRSVSWYQQTPGQGLQFLFEYFSETQRNKGNFPGRFSGRQFSNSRSEMNVSTLELGDSALYLCASRLKGGNYEQYFGPGTRLTVT.

The V call is TRBV7-9, the J call TRBJ2-5, with 9 bases identical to TRBD2. Germline-derived CDR1 and CDR2 are SEHNR and FQNEAQ (reference sequence). The junction had 6 bases not matched to a gene; V was cut back by 8 bases and J by 2 bases. The CDR3 totals 14 residues. CDR3 residues: CASGSAGGQETQYF. The CDR3 coding sequence is TGTGCCAGCGGCTCGGCGGGGGGGCAAGAGACCCAGTACTTC.

The J gene is TRBJ2-5, the V gene TRBV3-1, with 14 bases matching TRBD2. CDR1 and CDR2 from the germline V gene are LGHDT and YNNKEL (reference sequence). The CDR3 runs 16 residues. Trimming at V came to 3 bases and at J to 4 bases, leaving 4 bases not matched to a gene. CDR3: CASSQAGLAGGETQYF. The CDR3 bases are TGTGCCAGCAGCCAGGCTGGACTAGCGGGAGGAGAGACCCAGTACTTC.

V gene TRBV11-3 combines with J gene TRBJ2-1; possibly TRBD2 for D (5 bases). CDR1 is SGHNT, CDR2 YENEEA, per germline. Trimming stripped 5 bases from V and 8 bases from J, with 13 bases between. CDR3 length: 13 residues. This chain's CDR3 is CASSVIEGDEQFF. DNA for the CDR3: TGTGCCAGCAGCGTTATCGAGGGCGATGAGCAGTTCTTC.

The chain links TRBV7-9 to TRBJ2-3, with TRBD2 as a possible D gene (5 bases). Per the germline V gene, CDR1 is SEHNR and CDR2 is FQNEAQ (reference sequence). Trimming cost V 4 bases and J 0 bases, with 11 bases left between them. This CDR3 is built from 15 residues. The DNA for the CDR3 is TGTGCCAGCAGCTCAAATGCGGGCAGCACAGATACGCAGTATTTT. Encoded protein: CASSSNAGSTDTQYF.

This clonotype was seen only a few times. J is TRBJ1-2 and V is TRBV7-2; 7 nucleotides line up with TRBD1. The V and J ends lost 4 bases and 8 bases, in that order; junction bases with no gene match: 7. CDR3 length: 13 amino acids. Germline assignment: CDR1 SGHTA and CDR2 FQGNSA. The CDR3 region has the DNA TGTGCCAGCAGCTCCAGACAGGGCGGAGGCTACACCTTC. This translates into CASSSRQGGGYTF.

This chain connects TRBV10-3 to TRBJ2-5, with a tentative D call TRBD1 (6 bases). The CDR3 extends over 16 amino acids. The V gene's germline CDR1 is ENHRY and CDR2 SYGVKD. Deletions cut 3 bases from V and 2 bases from J, with 16 bases between. The CDR3 here is CAISEVGRGWQETQYF. For the CDR3, the DNA is TGTGCCATCAGTGAAGTTGGCAGGGGTTGGCAAGAGACCCAGTACTTC.

Note on this clonotype: Germline is not matched at one junction end, which may reflect a read error. The CDR3 loop reads CASSALGAGYGYTF. In nucleotides, the CDR3 is TGCGCCAGCAGCGCCCTCGGGGCAGGGTATGGCTACACCTTC. The rearrangement links TRBV9 to TRBJ1-2; D perhaps matches TRBD1 (5 bases). Germline V gene lookup returns CDR1 SGDLS and CDR2 YYNGEE. This CDR3 contains 14 residues.

J is TRBJ2-7 and V is TRBV29-1; unclear D gene. In germline, CDR1 is SQVTM, CDR2 ANQGSEA. The CDR3 covers 13 residues. V lost 2 bases to trimming and J lost 0 bases, with 8 bases between them. CDR3 DNA sequence: TGCAGCGTTGAACACAGATCCTCCTACGAGCAGTACTTC. Residues: CSVEHRSSYEQYF.

There are a few counts of this clonotype. The chain is built from TRBV6-2 or TRBV6-3 and TRBJ2-4, with no clear D. With 2 bases removed from V and 1 base from J, the gap between germline ends came to 9 bases. Germline lookup yields CDR1 MNHEY and CDR2 SVGEGT. The CDR3 is 15 amino acids. The DNA of the CDR3 is TGTGCCAGCAGTTACGTGCGTTTGGCCAAAAACATTCAGTACTTC. This translates into CASSYVRLAKNIQYF.